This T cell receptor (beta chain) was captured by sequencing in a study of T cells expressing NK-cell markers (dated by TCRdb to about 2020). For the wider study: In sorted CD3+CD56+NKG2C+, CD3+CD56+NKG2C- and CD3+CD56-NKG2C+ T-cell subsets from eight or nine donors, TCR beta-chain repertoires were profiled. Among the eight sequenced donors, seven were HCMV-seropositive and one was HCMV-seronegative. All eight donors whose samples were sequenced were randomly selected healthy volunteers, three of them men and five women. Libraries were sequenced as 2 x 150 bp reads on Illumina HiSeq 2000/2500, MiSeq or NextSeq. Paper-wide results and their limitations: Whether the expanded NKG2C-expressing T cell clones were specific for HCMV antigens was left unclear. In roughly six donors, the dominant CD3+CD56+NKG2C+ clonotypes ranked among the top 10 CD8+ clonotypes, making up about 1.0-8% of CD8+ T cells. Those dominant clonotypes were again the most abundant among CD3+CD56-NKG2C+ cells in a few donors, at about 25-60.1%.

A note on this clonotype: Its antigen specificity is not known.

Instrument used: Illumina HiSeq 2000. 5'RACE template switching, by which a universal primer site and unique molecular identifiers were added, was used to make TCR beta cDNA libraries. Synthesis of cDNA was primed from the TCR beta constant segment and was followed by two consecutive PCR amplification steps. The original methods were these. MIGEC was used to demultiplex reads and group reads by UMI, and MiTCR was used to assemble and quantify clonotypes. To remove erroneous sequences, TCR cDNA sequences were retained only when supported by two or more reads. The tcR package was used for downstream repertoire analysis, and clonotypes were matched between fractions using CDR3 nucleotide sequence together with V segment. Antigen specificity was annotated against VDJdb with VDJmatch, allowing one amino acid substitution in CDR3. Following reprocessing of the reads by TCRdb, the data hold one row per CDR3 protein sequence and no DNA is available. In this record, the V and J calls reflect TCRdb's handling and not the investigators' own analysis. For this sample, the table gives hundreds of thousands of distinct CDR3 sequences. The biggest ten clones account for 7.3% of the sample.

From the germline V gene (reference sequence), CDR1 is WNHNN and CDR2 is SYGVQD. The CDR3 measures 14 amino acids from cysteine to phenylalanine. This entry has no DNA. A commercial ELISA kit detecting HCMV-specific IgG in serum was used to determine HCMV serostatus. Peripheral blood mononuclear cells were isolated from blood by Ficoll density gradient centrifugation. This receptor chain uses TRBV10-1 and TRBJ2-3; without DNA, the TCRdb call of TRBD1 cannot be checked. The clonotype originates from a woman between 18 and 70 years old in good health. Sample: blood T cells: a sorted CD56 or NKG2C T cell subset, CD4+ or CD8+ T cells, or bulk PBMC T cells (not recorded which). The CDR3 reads CASRAGGASDTQYF.